The rows below give T cell receptor beta chains drawn from one sample of a study of regulatory T cells in long-lasting Graves disease. TCRdb reanalysed the multiplex PCR reads using MiXCR and keeps one entry per CDR3 protein. The table has 500,000 to 700,000 distinct CDR3 sequences, 16% seen once. The same sample was also studied in work on T cells in Graves' hyperthyroidism and ophthalmopathy.

The sample consisted of peripheral blood mononuclear cells (PBMCs), taken at new diagnosis, from a patient treated with antithyroid drugs. The receptors originated from a woman between 25 and 40 years old with Graves disease. Both conserved end residues are part of each CDR3. D genes are given only for firm matches. The size of a clone is reported for some rows only, either as once, few or many, or as a class for expanded clones.

clone_size j_call v_call d_call cdr3_aa cdr3_nt
many TRBJ2-3 TRBV7-3 TRBD1 CASSSRGTGMATQYF TGTGCCAGCAGCTCAAGGGGGACAGGGATGGCTACGCAGTATTTT
many TRBJ2-3 TRBV7-3 - CASSPLASDTQYF TGTGCCAGCAGCCCCCTCGCCTCAGATACGCAGTATTTT
- TRBJ2-3 TRBV7-9 - CASSFSSVDTQYF TGTGCCAGCAGCTTTTCGTCCGTGGATACGCAGTATTTT
- TRBJ1-3 TRBV20-1 - CSASFQGGNTIYF TGCAGTGCTAGTTTCCAGGGTGGAAACACCATATATTTT
many TRBJ1-5 TRBV6-1 TRBD1 CASILPGGGNQPQHF TGTGCCAGCATCCTGCCAGGGGGAGGCAATCAGCCCCAGCATTTT
many TRBJ2-3 TRBV20-1 - CSAPLPGPFPDTQYF TGCAGTGCACCTCTTCCGGGACCGTTTCCAGATACGCAGTATTTT
many TRBJ2-1 TRBV28 - CASTPGSLNNEQFF TGTGCCAGCACCCCGGGGTCCCTCAACAATGAGCAGTTCTTC
- TRBJ2-1 TRBV24-1 TRBD2 CATTGGVDNEQFF TGTGCCACCACGGGGGGGGTGGACAATGAGCAGTTCTTC
many TRBJ2-1 TRBV11-2 TRBD2 CASSLGEGFWYEQFF TGTGCCAGCAGCCTCGGGGAGGGGTTCTGGTATGAGCAGTTCTTC
- TRBJ2-1 TRBV12-3/TRBV12-4 - CATRGDNEQFF TGTGCCACCCGAGGAGACAATGAGCAGTTCTTC
few TRBJ1-6 TRBV20-1 - CSATSTFNSPLHF TGCAGTGCTACATCCACCTTTAATTCACCCCTCCACTTT
few TRBJ2-2 TRBV28 TRBD1 CASSRDRGRFTGELFF TGTGCCAGCAGCCGGGACAGGGGGCGTTTCACCGGGGAGCTGTTTTTT
- TRBJ2-3 TRBV6-1 TRBD2 CASGRAFADTQYF TGTGCCAGCGGGAGGGCCTTTGCAGATACGCAGTATTTT
- TRBJ1-1 TRBV24-1 - CATSDETLSGAFF TGTGCCACCAGTGACGAGACGCTATCGGGGGCTTTCTTT
many TRBJ2-7 TRBV7-2 TRBD1 CASSLRFRGHYEQYF TGTGCCAGCAGCTTAAGATTTAGGGGGCATTACGAGCAGTACTTC
many TRBJ1-2 TRBV28 TRBD1 CASSFILGQGAAGYTF TGTGCCAGCAGTTTCATCCTCGGACAGGGGGCTGCTGGCTACACCTTC
many TRBJ2-7 TRBV7-2 TRBD1 CASSRQGRLEPYEQYF TGTGCCAGCAGCAGACAGGGGAGATTGGAACCCTACGAGCAGTACTTC
once TRBJ2-7 TRBV30 - CAWSYFLVGPYEQYF TGTGCCTGGAGTTATTTTTTGGTCGGTCCCTACGAGCAGTACTTC
few TRBJ2-1 TRBV3-1 TRBD1 CASSPTWGTGGFNEQFF TGTGCCAGCAGCCCCACCTGGGGGACAGGGGGTTTCAATGAGCAGTTCTTC
many TRBJ2-6 TRBV7-2 - CASSGKGSGGARAGANVLTF TGTGCCAGCAGCGGGAAGGGTTCCGGGGGCGCAAGAGCTGGGGCCAACGTCCTGACTTTC
- TRBJ2-5 TRBV6-1 TRBD2 CASRHAGGETQYF TGTGCCAGCAGGCATGCGGGAGGGGAGACCCAGTACTTC
many TRBJ2-7 TRBV5-1 - CASKLPPGHISYEQYF TGCGCCAGCAAATTACCCCCGGGACACATCTCCTACGAGCAGTACTTC
- TRBJ2-6 TRBV28 TRBD1 CASSHGQGVTGANVLTF TGTGCCAGCAGCCACGGACAGGGGGTAACTGGGGCCAACGTCCTGACTTTC
many TRBJ1-5 TRBV28 - CASSYLRQNQPQHF TGTGCCAGCAGCTATTTAAGACAGAATCAGCCCCAGCATTTT
few TRBJ2-7 TRBV28 - CASSSGEQYF TGTGCCAGCAGTTCAGGCGAGCAGTACTTC
- TRBJ1-2 TRBV20-1 - CSARVSLRTRGGYTF TGCAGTGCTAGAGTCAGCCTTCGGACCCGGGGGGGCTACACCTTC
many TRBJ1-1 TRBV29-1 - CSTTENTEAFF TGCAGCACTACAGAAAACACTGAAGCTTTCTTT
few TRBJ1-5 TRBV12-3/TRBV12-4 - CASSFNRDQPQHF TGTGCCAGCAGTTTTAACCGCGATCAGCCCCAGCATTTT
- TRBJ1-5 TRBV6-5 - CASSYSGGENQPQHF TGTGCCAGCAGTTACTCGGGGGGCGAGAATCAGCCCCAGCATTTT
many TRBJ2-7 TRBV20-1 TRBD2 CSARAQREMGEQYF TGCAGTGCTAGAGCCCAGCGGGAGATGGGAGAGCAGTACTTC
many TRBJ2-3 TRBV6-1 TRBD1 CASSDRGIYTDTQYF TGTGCCAGCAGTGACAGGGGGATTTACACAGATACGCAGTATTTT
- TRBJ2-3 TRBV11-1 TRBD2 CASSFSGDRTDTQYF TGTGCCAGCAGCTTCAGCGGGGACCGCACAGATACGCAGTATTTT
few TRBJ2-1 TRBV9 TRBD2 CASSVVGGSYEQFF TGTGCCAGCAGCGTAGTTGGCGGGAGCTATGAGCAGTTCTTC
many TRBJ1-3 TRBV3-1 - CASSRENTIYF TGTGCCAGCAGCCGGGAAAACACCATATATTTT
few TRBJ2-2 TRBV3-1 - CASSHSQGATGELFF TGTGCCAGCAGCCATAGTCAAGGGGCCACCGGGGAGCTGTTTTTT
- TRBJ2-7 TRBV30 - CAWSFGFAYEQYF TGTGCCTGGAGTTTTGGGTTTGCCTACGAGCAGTACTTC
many TRBJ1-2 TRBV12-3/TRBV12-4 - CASNTNPNYGYTF TGTGCCAGCAACACCAATCCTAACTATGGCTACACCTTC
many TRBJ2-1 TRBV7-3 - CASSFQGEVWAEQFF TGTGCCAGCAGCTTTCAGGGTGAAGTCTGGGCTGAGCAGTTCTTC
few TRBJ2-1 TRBV14 - CASSQGPYNEQFF TGTGCCAGCAGCCAAGGCCCGTACAATGAGCAGTTCTTC
few TRBJ2-4 TRBV5-1 TRBD1 CASSLVTIGTGAHLAKNIQYF TGCGCCAGCAGCTTGGTAACGATAGGGACAGGGGCTCATCTAGCCAAAAACATTCAGTACTTC
- TRBJ2-7 TRBV15 TRBD1 CATSGGAMGGQGYEQYF TGTGCCACCAGCGGAGGGGCGATGGGCGGACAGGGTTACGAGCAGTACTTC
- TRBJ2-3 TRBV2 - CASSVVTGATDTQYF TGTGCCAGCAGTGTGGTGACAGGCGCTACAGATACGCAGTATTTT